This TCR beta chain was found in a study of control samples from healthy donors and cancer patients. CDR1 and CDR2 (germline): SGHAT, FQNNGV. CDR3 length: 15 residues. J gave up 2 bases and V 2 bases, and 3 bases lay outside the gene matches. Repertoires were generated with immunoSEQ multiplex PCR, while TCRdb's copy carries only in-frame clones and drops some. This table has 110,000 to 150,000 clones, 91% appearing once. Sequenced sample: blood. J is TRBJ2-7 and V is TRBV11-2; 10 nucleotides align to TRBD1. This TCR derives from a young man in good health. CDR3 DNA: TGTGCCAGCAGCTTACGGGGACAGGGGACCTACGAGCAGTACTTC. Its protein product is CASSLRGQGTYEQYF.